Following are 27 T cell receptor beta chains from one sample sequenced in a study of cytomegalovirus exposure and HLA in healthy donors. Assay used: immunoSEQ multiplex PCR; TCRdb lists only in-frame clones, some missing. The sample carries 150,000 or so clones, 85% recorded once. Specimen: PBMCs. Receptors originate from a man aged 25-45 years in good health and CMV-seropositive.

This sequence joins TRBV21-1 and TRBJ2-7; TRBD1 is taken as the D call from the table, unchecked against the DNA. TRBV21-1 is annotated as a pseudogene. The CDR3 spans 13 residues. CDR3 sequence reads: CASRDDRAYEQYF. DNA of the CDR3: TGTGCCAGCAGGGATGACAGGGCATACGAGCAGTACTTC.

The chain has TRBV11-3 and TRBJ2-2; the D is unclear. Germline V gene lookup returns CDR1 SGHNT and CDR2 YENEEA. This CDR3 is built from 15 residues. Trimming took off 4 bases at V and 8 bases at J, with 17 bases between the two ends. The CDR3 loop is CASSSLPWPPGELFF. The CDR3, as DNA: TGTGCCAGCAGCTCCTTGCCCTGGCCCCCGGGGGAGCTGTTTTTT.

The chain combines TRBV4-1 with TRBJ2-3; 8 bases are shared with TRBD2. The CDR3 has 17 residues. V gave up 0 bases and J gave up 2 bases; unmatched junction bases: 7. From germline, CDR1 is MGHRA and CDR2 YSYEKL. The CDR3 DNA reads TGCGCCAGCAGCCAAGAATTTGGCGGGGGGTCCACAGATACGCAGTATTTT. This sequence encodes CASSQEFGGGSTDTQYF.

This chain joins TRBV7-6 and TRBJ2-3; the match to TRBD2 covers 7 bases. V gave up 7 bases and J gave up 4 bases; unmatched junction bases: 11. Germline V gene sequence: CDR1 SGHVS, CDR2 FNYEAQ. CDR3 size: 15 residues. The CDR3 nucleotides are TGTGCCAGCACGGGGGTTGGCGGGGGACCAGATACGCAGTATTTT. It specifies CASTGVGGGPDTQYF.

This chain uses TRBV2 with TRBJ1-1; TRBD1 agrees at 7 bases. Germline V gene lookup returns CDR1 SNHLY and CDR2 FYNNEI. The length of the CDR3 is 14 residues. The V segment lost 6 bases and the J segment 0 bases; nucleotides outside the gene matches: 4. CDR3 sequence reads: CASSQQGMNTEAFF. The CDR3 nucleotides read TGTGCCAGCAGCCAACAGGGGATGAACACTGAAGCTTTCTTT. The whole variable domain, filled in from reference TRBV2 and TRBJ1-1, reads EPEVTQTPSHQVTQMGQEVILRCVPISNHLYFYWYRQILGQKVEFLVSFYNNEISEKSEIFDDQFSVERPDGSNFTLKIRSTKLEDSAMYFCASSQQGMNTEAFFGQGTRLTVV.

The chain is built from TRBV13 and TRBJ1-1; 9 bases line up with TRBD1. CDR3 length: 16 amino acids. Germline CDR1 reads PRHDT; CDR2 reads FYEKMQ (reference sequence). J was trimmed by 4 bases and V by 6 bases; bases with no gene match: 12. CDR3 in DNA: TGTGCCAGCAGGGACTCCGGGACAGGGAGGAGCACTGAAGCTTTCTTT. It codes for CASRDSGTGRSTEAFF.

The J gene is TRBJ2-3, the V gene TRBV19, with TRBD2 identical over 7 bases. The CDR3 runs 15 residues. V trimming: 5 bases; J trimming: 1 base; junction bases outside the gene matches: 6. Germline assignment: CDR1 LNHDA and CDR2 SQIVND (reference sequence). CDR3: CASSEWGGRTDTQYF. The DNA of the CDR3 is TGTGCCAGTAGTGAGTGGGGGGGACGCACAGATACGCAGTATTTT. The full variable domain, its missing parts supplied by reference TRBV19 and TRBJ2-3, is DGGITQSPKYLFRKEGQNVTLSCEQNLNHDAMYWYRQDPGQGLRLIYYSQIVNDFQKGDIAEGYSVSREKKESFPLTVTSAQKNPTAFYLCASSEWGGRTDTQYFGPGTRLTVL.

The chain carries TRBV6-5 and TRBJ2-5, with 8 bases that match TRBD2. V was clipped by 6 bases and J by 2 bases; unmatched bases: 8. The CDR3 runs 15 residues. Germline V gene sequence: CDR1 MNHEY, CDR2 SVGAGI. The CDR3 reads CASRPFRGGQETQYF. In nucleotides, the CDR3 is TGTGCCAGCAGACCGTTCCGGGGGGGTCAAGAGACCCAGTACTTC.

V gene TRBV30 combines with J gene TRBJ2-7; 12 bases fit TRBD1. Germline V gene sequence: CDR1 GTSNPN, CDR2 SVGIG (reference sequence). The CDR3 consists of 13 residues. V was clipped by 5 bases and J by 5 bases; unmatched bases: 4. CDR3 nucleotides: TGTGCCTGGGGGGACAGGGGGCTGGACGAGCAGTACTTC. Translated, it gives CAWGDRGLDEQYF.

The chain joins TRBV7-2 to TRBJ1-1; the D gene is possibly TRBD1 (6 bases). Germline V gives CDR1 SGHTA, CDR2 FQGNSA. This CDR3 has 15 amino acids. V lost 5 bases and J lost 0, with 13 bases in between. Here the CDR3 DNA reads TGTGCCAGCAGCCCCCCGGCAGGGGTGAACACTGAAGCTTTCTTT. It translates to CASSPPAGVNTEAFF.

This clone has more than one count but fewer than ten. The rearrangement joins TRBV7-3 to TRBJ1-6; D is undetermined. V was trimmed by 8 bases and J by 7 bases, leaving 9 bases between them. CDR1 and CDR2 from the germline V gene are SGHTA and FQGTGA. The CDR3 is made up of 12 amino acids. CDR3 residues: CASGSGNSPLHF. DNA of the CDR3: TGTGCCAGCGGCTCCGGGAATTCACCCCTCCACTTT.

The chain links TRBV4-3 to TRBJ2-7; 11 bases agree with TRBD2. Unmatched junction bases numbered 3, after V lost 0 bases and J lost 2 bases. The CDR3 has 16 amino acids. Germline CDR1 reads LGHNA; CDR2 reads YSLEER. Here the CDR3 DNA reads TGCGCCAGCAGCCAAGAGCCTAGCGGGGGGCCCTACGAGCAGTACTTC. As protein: CASSQEPSGGPYEQYF.

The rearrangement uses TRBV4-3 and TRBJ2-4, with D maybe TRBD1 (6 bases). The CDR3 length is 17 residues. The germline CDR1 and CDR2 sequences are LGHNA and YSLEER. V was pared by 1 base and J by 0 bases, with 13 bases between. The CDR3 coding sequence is TGCGCCAGCAGCCAAGCCTGGACAGCGGTAGCCAAAAACATTCAGTACTTC. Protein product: CASSQAWTAVAKNIQYF.

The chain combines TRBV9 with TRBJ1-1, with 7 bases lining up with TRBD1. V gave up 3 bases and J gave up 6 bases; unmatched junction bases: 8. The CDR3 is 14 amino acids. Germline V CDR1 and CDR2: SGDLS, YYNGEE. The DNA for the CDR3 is TGTGCCAGCAGCGGCCGGGACAGAGTATCTGAAGCTTTCTTT. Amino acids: CASSGRDRVSEAFF.

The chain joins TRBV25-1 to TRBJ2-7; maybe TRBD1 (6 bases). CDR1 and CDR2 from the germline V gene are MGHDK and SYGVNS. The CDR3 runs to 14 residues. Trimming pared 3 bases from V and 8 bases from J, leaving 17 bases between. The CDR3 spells CASSEPGQGFQQYF. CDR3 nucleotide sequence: TGTGCCAGCAGTGAGCCGGGACAAGGGTTTCAGCAGTACTTC.

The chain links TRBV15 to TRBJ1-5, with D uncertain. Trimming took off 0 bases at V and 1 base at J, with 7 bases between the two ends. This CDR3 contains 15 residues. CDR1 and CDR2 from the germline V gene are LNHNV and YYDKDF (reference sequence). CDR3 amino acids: CATSRERHSNQPQHF. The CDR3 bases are TGTGCCACCAGCAGAGAGAGGCACAGCAATCAGCCCCAGCATTTT.

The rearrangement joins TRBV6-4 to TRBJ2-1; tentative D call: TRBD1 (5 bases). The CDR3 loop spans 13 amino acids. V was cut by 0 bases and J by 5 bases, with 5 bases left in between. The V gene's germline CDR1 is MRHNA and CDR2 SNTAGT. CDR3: CASSDSDNNEQFF. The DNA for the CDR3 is TGTGCCAGCAGTGACTCGGACAACAATGAGCAGTTCTTC.

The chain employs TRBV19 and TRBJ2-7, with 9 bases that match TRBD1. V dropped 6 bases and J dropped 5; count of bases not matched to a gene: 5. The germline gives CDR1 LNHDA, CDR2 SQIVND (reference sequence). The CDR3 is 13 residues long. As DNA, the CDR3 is TGTGCCAGTAGCCCGGGACAGGGCGACGAGCAGTACTTC. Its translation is CASSPGQGDEQYF.

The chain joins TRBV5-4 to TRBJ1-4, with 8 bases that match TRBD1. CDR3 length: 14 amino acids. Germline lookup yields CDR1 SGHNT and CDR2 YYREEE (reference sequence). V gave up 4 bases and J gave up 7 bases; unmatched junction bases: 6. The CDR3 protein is CASSLQGALEKLFF. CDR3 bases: TGTGCCAGCAGCCTCCAGGGGGCACTTGAAAAACTGTTTTTT.

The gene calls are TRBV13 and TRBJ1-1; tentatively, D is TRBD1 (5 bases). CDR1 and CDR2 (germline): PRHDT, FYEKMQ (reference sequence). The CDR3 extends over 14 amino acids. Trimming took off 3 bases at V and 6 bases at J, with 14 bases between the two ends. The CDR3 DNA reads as TGTGCCAGCAGCTTCATCTCGGCAGGGTCTGAAGCTTTCTTT. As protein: CASSFISAGSEAFF.

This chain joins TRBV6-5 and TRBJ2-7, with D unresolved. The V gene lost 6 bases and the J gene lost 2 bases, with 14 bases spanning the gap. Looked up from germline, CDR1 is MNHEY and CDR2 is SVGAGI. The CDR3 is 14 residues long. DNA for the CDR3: TGTGCCAGCAGCGCGTTTATCGAGGCCTACGAGCAGTACTTC. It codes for CASSAFIEAYEQYF.

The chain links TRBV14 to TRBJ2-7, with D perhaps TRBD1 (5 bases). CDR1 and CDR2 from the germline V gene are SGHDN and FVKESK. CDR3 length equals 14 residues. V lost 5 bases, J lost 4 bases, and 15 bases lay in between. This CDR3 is CASSFGRVLYEQYF. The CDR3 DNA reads TGTGCCAGCAGCTTCGGCAGGGTTCTGTACGAGCAGTACTTC.

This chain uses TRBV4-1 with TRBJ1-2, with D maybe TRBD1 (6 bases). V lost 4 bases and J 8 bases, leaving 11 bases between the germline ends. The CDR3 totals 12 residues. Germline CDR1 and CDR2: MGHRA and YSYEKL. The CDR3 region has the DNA TGCGCCAGCAGCCCTAAGGGGGTCGGCTACACCTTC. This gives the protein CASSPKGVGYTF.

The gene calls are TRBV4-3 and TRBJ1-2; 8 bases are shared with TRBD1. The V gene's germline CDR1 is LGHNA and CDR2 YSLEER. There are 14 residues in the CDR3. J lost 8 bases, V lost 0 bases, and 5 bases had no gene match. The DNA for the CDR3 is TGCGCCAGCAGCCAAGAGACAGGGGTCTGGGGCTACACCTTC. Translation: CASSQETGVWGYTF.

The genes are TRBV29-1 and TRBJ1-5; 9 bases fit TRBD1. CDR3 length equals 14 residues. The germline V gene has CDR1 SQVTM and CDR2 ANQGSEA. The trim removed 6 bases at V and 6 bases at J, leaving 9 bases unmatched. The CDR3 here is CSVTTGTGSQPQHF. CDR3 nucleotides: TGCAGCGTCACCACCGGGACAGGGTCTCAGCCCCAGCATTTT.

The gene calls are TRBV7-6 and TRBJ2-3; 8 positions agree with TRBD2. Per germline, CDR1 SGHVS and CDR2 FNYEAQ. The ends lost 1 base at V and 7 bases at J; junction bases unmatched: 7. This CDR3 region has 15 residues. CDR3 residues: CASSLVAGGLNTQYF. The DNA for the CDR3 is TGTGCCAGCAGCTTAGTGGCGGGGGGCCTCAATACGCAGTATTTT.

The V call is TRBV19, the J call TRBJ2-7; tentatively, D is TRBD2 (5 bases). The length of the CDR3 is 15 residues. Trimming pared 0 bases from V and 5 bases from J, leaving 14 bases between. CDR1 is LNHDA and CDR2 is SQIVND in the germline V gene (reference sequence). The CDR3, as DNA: TGTGCCAGTAGTATAGAGGGCCGGGGAAGGAACGAGCAGTACTTC. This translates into CASSIEGRGRNEQYF.